The T cell receptor beta chain described here comes from a study of blood T cell repertoires in COVID-19. Data came from immunoSEQ multiplex PCR; TCRdb stores just in-frame clones and leaves some out. Among roughly 93,000 clones listed, about 85% were seen once. The V gene end was trimmed by 0 bases and the J gene end by 6 bases; junction bases not matched to a gene: 2. In germline, CDR1 is SGHAT, CDR2 FQNNGV. The CDR3 contains 14 residues. The chain is built from TRBV11-2 and TRBJ2-5; 9 positions match TRBD1. This sequence originates from an elderly woman with acute or convalescent COVID-19. The sequencing input was peripheral blood. CDR3: CASSLEDRGKTQYF. CDR3 coding DNA: TGTGCCAGCAGCTTAGAGGACAGGGGAAAGACCCAGTACTTC.